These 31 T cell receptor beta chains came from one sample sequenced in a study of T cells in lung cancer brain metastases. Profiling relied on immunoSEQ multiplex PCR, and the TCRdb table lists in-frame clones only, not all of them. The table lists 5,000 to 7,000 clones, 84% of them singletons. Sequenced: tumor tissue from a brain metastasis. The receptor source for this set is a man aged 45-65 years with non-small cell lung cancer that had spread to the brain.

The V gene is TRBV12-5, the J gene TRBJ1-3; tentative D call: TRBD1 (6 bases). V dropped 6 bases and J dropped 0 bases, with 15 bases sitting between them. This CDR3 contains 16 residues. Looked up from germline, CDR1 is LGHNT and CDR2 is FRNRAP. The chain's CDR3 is CASGLGGLYSGNTIYF. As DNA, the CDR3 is TGTGCTAGTGGCCTCGGGGGGCTATACTCTGGAAACACCATATATTTT.

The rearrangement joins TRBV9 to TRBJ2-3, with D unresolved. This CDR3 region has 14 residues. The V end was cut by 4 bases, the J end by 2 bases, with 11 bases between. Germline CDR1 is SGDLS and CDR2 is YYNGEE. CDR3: CASSRNGLTDTQYF. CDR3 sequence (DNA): TGTGCCAGCAGCCGAAATGGGCTCACAGATACGCAGTATTTT.

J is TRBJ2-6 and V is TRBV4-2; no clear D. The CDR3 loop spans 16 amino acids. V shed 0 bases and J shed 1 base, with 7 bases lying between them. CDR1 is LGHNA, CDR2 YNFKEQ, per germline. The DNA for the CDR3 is TGTGCCAGCAGCCAAGATGTGGGGTCTGGGGCCAACGTCCTGACTTTC. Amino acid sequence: CASSQDVGSGANVLTF.

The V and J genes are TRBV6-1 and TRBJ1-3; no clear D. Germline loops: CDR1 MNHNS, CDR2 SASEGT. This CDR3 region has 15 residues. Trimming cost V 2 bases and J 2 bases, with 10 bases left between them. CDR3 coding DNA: TGTGCCAGCAGTGAATCGGTGTACGCTGGAAACACCATATATTTT. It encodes CASSESVYAGNTIYF.

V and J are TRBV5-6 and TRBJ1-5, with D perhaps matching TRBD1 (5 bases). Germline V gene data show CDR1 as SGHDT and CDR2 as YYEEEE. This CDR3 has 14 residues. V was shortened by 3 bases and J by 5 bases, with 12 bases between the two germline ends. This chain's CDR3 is CASSWGGGDQPQHF. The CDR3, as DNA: TGTGCCAGCAGCTGGGGGGGAGGAGATCAGCCCCAGCATTTT.

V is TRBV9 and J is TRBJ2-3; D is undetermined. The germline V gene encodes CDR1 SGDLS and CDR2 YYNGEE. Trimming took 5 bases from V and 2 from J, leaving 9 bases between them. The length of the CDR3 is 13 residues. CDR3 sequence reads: CASSWGSTDTQYF. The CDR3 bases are TGTGCCAGCAGTTGGGGATCCACAGATACGCAGTATTTT.

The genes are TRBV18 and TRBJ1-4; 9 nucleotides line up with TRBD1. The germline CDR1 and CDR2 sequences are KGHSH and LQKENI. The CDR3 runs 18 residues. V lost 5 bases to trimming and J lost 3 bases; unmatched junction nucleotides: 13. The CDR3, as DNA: TGTGCCAGCTCAGCCTTTTCCCCCAGGACAGGGGCTAATGAAAAACTGTTTTTT. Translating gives CASSAFSPRTGANEKLFF.

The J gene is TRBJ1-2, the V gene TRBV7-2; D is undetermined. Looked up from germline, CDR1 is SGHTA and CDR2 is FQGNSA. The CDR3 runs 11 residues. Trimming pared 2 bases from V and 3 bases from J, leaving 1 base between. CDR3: CASSLYYGYTF. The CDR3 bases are TGTGCCAGCAGCTTATACTATGGCTACACCTTC. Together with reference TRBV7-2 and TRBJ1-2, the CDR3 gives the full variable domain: GAGVSQSPSNKVTEKGKDVELRCDPISGHTALYWYRQSLGQGLEFLIYFQGNSAPDKSGLPSDRFSAERTGGSVSTLTIQRTQQEDSAVYLCASSLYYGYTFGSGTRLTVV.

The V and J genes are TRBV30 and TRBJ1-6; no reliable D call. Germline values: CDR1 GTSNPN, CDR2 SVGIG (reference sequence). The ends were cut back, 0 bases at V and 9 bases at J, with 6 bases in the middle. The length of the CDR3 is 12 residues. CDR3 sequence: CAWSVMRSPLHF. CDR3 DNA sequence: TGTGCCTGGAGTGTTATGCGTTCACCCCTCCACTTT.

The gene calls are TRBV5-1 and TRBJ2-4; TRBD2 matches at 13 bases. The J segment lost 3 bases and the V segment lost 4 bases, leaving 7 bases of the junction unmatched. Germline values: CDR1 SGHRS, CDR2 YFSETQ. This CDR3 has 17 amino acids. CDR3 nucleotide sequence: TGCGCCAGCAGCGCCGGACTAGCGGGGGCCAACAAAAACATTCAGTACTTC. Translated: CASSAGLAGANKNIQYF.

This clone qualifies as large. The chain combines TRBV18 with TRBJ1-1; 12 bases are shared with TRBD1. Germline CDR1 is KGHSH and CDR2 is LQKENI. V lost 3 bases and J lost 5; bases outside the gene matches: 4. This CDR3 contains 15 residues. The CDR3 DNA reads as TGTGCCAGCTCACCCGGGACAGGGGGCTGGACTGAAGCTTTCTTT. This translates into CASSPGTGGWTEAFF.

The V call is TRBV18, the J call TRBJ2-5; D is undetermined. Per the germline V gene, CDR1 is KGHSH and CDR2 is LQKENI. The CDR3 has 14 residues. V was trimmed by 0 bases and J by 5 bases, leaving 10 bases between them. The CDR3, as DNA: TGTGCCAGCTCACCACCCTCGGTCCCGGAGACCCAGTACTTC. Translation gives CASSPPSVPETQYF.

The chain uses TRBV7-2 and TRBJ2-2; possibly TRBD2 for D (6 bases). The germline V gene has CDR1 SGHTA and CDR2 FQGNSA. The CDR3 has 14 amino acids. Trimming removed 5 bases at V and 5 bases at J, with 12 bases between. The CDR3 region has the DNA TGTGCCAGCAGCACAAAGGCGGGGACCGGGGAGCTGTTTTTT. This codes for CASSTKAGTGELFF.

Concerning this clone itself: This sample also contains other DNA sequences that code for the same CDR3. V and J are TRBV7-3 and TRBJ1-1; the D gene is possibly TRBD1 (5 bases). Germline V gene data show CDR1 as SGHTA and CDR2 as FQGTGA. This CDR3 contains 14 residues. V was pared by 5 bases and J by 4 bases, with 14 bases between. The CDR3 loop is CASSPRGPGTEAFF. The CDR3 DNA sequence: TGTGCCAGCAGCCCGCGGGGACCGGGCACTGAAGCTTTCTTT. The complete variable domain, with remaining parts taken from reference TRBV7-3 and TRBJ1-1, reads GAGVSQTPSNKVTEKGKYVELRCDPISGHTALYWYRQSLGQGPEFLIYFQGTGAADDSGLPNDRFFAVRPEGSVSTLKIQRTERGDSAVYLCASSPRGPGTEAFFGQGTRLTVV.

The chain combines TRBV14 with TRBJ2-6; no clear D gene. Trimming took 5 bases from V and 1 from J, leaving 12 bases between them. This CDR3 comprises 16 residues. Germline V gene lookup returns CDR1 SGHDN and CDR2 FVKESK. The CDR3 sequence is CASSAVWQSGANVLTF. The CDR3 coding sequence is TGTGCCAGCAGCGCGGTGTGGCAATCTGGGGCCAACGTCCTGACTTTC.

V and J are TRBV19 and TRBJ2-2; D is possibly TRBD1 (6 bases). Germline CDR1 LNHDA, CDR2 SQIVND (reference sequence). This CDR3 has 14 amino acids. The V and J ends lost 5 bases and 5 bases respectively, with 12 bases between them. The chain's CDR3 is CASSWGTFTGELFF. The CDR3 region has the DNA TGTGCCAGTAGTTGGGGGACATTTACCGGGGAGCTGTTTTTT.

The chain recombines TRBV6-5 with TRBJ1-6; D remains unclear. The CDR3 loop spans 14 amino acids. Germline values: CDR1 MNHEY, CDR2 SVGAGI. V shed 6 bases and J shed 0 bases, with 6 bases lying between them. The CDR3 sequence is CASRPSSYNSPLHF. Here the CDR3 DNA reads TGTGCCAGCAGGCCGAGCTCCTATAATTCACCCCTCCACTTT.

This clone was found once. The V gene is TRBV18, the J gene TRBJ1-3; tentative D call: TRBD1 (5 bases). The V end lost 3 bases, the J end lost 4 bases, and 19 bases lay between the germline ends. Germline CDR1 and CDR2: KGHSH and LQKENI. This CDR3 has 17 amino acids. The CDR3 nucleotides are TGTGCCAGCTCACCCGTGATGGGGGTGGAAGCGGGAAACACCATATATTTT. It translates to CASSPVMGVEAGNTIYF. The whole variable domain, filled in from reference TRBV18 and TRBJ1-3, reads NAGVMQNPRHLVRRRGQEARLRCSPMKGHSHVYWYRQLPEEGLKFMVYLQKENIIDESGMPKERFSAEFPKEGPSILRIQQVVRGDSAAYFCASSPVMGVEAGNTIYFGEGSWLTVV.

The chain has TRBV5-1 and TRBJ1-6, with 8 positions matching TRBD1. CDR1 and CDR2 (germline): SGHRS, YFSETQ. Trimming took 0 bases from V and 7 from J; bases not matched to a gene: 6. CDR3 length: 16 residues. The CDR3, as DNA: TGCGCCAGCAGCTTGGACCTAGGACAGGGAAATTCACCCCTCCACTTT. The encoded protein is CASSLDLGQGNSPLHF.

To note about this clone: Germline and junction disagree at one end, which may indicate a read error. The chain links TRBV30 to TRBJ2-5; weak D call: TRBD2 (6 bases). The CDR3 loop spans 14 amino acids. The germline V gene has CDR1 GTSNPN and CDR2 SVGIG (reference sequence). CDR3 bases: TGTGCTTGGAGGGGAAGCCTACAACAAGAGACCCAGTACTTC. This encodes CAWRGSLQQETQYF.

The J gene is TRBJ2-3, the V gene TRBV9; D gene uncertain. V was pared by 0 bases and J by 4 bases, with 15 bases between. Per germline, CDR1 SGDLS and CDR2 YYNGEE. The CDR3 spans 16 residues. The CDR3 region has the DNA TGTGCCAGCAGCGTAGATTTTTCCCCACGAGCAGATACGCAGTATTTT. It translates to CASSVDFSPRADTQYF.

The CDR3 loop reads CASSLALAGYNEQFF. As DNA, the CDR3 is TGTGCCAGCAGCTTGGCGCTAGCGGGATACAATGAGCAGTTCTTC. V gene TRBV5-6 combines with J gene TRBJ2-1; 9 bases map to TRBD2. The CDR3 totals 15 residues. Germline V gene data show CDR1 as SGHDT and CDR2 as YYEEEE. The V gene end was trimmed by 0 bases and the J gene end by 4 bases; junction bases not matched to a gene: 2.

The chain's CDR3 is CATTLVGLLNEQYF. The CDR3 DNA is TGCGCCACTACTTTGGTAGGGCTATTAAACGAGCAGTACTTC. V and J are TRBV10-2 and TRBJ2-7; D is uncertain. The length of the CDR3 is 14 residues. Trimming removed 10 bases at V and 5 bases at J, with 21 bases between. Germline assignment: CDR1 WSHSY and CDR2 SAAADI.

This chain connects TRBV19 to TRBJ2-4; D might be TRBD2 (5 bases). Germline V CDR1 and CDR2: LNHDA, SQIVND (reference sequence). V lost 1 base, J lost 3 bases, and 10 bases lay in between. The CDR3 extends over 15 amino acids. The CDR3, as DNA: TGTGCCAGTAGTATAGCCGAGGGCGGCAAAAACATTCAGTACTTC. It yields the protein CASSIAEGGKNIQYF.

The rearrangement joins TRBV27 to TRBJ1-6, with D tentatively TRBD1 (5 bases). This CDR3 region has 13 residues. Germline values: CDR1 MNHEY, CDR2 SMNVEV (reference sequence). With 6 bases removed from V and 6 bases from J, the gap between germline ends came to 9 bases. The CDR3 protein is CASRGQGNSPLHF. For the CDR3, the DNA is TGTGCCAGCAGGGGGCAGGGTAATTCACCCCTCCACTTT.

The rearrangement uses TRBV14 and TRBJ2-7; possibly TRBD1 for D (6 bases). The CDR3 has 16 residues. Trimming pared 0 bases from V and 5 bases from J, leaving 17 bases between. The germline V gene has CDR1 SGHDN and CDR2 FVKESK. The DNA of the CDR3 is TGTGCCAGCAGCCAAGATATCCAGGGGCCTAGGAACGAGCAGTACTTC. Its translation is CASSQDIQGPRNEQYF.

DNA for the CDR3: TGTGCCAGCAGCCCTGGGGGCTATGGCTACACCTTC. The encoded protein is CASSPGGYGYTF. This chain connects TRBV7-2 to TRBJ1-2; D perhaps matches TRBD1 (5 bases). Trimming stripped 5 bases from V and 4 bases from J, with 8 bases between. This CDR3 is built from 12 residues. Per the germline V gene, CDR1 is SGHTA and CDR2 is FQGNSA.

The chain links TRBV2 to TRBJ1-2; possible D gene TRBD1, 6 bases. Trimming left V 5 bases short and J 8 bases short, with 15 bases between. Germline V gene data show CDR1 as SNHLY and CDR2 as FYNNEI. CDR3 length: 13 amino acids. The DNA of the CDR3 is TGTGCCAGCAGTACTCAGGGGATGGGAGGCTACACCTTC. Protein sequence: CASSTQGMGGYTF.

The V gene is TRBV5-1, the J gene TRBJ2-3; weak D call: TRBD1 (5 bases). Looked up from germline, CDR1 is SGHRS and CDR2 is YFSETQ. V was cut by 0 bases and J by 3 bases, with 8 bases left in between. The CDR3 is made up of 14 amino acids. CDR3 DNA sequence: TGCGCCAGCAGCTTGGGACAGATTACAGATACGCAGTATTTT. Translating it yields CASSLGQITDTQYF.

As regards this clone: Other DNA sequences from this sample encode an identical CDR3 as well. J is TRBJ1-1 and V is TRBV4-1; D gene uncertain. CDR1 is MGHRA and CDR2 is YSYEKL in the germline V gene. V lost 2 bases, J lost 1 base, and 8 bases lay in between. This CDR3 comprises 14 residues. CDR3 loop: CASSQPDGNTEAFF. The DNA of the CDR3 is TGCGCCAGCAGCCAACCGGACGGGAACACTGAAGCTTTCTTT.

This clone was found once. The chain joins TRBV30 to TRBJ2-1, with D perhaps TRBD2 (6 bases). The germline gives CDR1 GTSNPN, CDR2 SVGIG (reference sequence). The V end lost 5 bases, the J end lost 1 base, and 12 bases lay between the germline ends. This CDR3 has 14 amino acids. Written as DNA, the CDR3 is TGTGCCTGGGAGAGGGACTTATCCTACAATGAGCAGTTCTTC. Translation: CAWERDLSYNEQFF.